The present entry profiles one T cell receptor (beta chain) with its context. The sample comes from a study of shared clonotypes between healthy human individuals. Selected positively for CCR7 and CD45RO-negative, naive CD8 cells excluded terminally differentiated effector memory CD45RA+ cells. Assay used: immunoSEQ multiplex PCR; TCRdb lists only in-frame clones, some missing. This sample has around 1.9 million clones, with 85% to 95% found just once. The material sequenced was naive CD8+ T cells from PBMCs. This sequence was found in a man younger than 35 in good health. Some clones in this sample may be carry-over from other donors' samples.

CDR3 sequence reads: CASSAPGTVTDTQYF. The CDR3, as DNA: TGTGCCAGCAGCGCTCCCGGGACAGTTACAGATACGCAGTATTTT. The chain joins TRBV9 to TRBJ2-3; TRBD1 agrees at 7 bases. The junction had 7 bases not matched to a gene; V was cut back by 3 bases and J by 3 bases. The germline V gene has CDR1 SGDLS and CDR2 YYNGEE. This CDR3 region has 15 residues.